These 11 T cell receptor beta chains came from one sample sequenced in a study of shared clonotypes between healthy human individuals (dated by TCRdb to about 2020). The library was built by means of the immunoSEQ multiplex PCR assay. TCRdb retrieved this table from immuneACCESS and kept in-frame rearrangements only. Not all clones are present; in checked studies, unresolved V genes account for under half, and no reason is known for the remainder. The sample contains a few million clones, more than 90% of them found a single time. About 0.13% of the sample belongs to the ten largest clones. The sample taken for sequencing was naive CD4+ T cells sorted from blood. The sample's cell subset or site label, in plain terms: CD45RA+ positively selected. Every receptor here comes from a young man in good health.

The chain joins TRBV4-3 to TRBJ2-7; 7 nucleotides align to TRBD1. The trim removed 4 bases at V and 0 bases at J, leaving 12 bases unmatched. Germline V gene sequence: CDR1 LGHNA, CDR2 YSLEER. This CDR3 is built from 17 residues. CDR3 residues: CASSRTLGQDHSYEQYF. CDR3 nucleotide sequence: TGCGCCAGCAGCCGGACCCTCGGACAGGACCACTCCTACGAGCAGTACTTC.

The J gene is TRBJ2-2, the V gene TRBV11-2; possibly TRBD2 for D (5 bases). This CDR3 is 14 amino acids long. V lost 4 bases to trimming and J lost 2 bases, with 8 bases between them. From germline, CDR1 is SGHAT and CDR2 FQNNGV. In DNA form, the CDR3 reads TGTGCCAGCAGCTCGGGGAAAAACACCGGGGAGCTGTTTTTT. Residues: CASSSGKNTGELFF.

The rearrangement joins TRBV2 to TRBJ1-2, with D possibly being TRBD1 (5 bases). The germline CDR1 and CDR2 sequences are SNHLY and FYNNEI. The CDR3 has 12 amino acids. The V end was cut by 6 bases, the J end by 4 bases, with 9 bases between. The CDR3 sequence is CASRVTVYGYTF. CDR3 sequence (DNA): TGTGCCAGCAGGGTGACAGTCTATGGCTACACCTTC.

The rearrangement joins TRBV5-1 to TRBJ1-1; a weak D match, TRBD1 (6 bases). The germline gives CDR1 SGHRS, CDR2 YFSETQ. V was trimmed by 2 bases and J by 4 bases, leaving 12 bases between them. The CDR3 contains 14 residues. The CDR3 is CASSLQGDPTEAFF. The CDR3 coding sequence is TGCGCCAGCAGCTTACAGGGAGACCCCACTGAAGCTTTCTTT.

This chain uses TRBV5-1 with TRBJ1-2, with no clear D. V was clipped by 4 bases and J by 5 bases, with 9 bases between them. The V gene's germline CDR1 is SGHRS and CDR2 YFSETQ. This CDR3 region has 12 residues. The CDR3 spells CASSRVGYGYTF. The CDR3 coding sequence is TGCGCCAGCAGCCGGGTTGGATATGGCTACACCTTC.

The chain is built from TRBV28 and TRBJ1-3, with TRBD1 matching over 7 bases. CDR3 length equals 16 residues. V lost 7 bases and J lost 0; bases outside the gene matches: 9. Germline lookup yields CDR1 MDHEN and CDR2 SYDVKM. Here the CDR3 reads CASNLQGSFSGNTIYF. The CDR3 nucleotides read TGTGCCAGCAACCTACAGGGGTCCTTCTCTGGAAACACCATATATTTT.

The chain has TRBV7-6 and TRBJ2-7; 8 nucleotides line up with TRBD1. This CDR3 is built from 15 residues. CDR1 and CDR2 from the germline V gene are SGHVS and FNYEAQ. V lost 3 bases and J lost 4; bases outside the gene matches: 8. The CDR3 loop reads CASSLTDRGGYEQYF. CDR3 in DNA: TGTGCCAGCAGCTTGACCGACAGGGGCGGGTACGAGCAGTACTTC.

For this clone: Different DNA sequences within this sample yield the same CDR3. The CDR3 loop reads CASSLAAEQFF. CDR3 coding DNA: TGCGCCAGCAGCTTGGCCGCTGAGCAGTTCTTC. The chain uses TRBV5-1 and TRBJ2-1; D remains unclear. This CDR3 region has 11 residues. CDR1 is SGHRS and CDR2 is YFSETQ in the germline V gene. V gave up 0 bases and J gave up 9 bases, with 4 bases separating them.

The genes are TRBV10-3 and TRBJ2-7; TRBD1 aligns across 8 bases. Germline V CDR1 and CDR2: ENHRY, SYGVKD. After removal of 2 bases from V and 3 bases from J, the junction contained 6 bases not matched to a gene. CDR3 size: 15 residues. CDR3 coding DNA: TGTGCCATCAGTGAGGGACAGGGCTATAACTACGAGCAGTACTTC. Protein product: CAISEGQGYNYEQYF.

The chain combines TRBV5-4 with TRBJ2-1, with 8 bases that match TRBD1. The CDR3 totals 16 residues. Germline V gene lookup returns CDR1 SGHNT and CDR2 YYREEE (reference sequence). J lost 4 bases, V lost 9 bases, and 15 bases had no gene match. The CDR3 DNA follows: TGTGCCACCGAGAGGGCGACAGGGGCCTTATACAATGAGCAGTTCTTC. Protein product: CATERATGALYNEQFF.

Comment on this clone: Other DNA sequences in this sample translate to the same CDR3. V is TRBV28 and J is TRBJ1-4, with TRBD1 as a possible D gene (6 bases). The germline V and J ends were trimmed by 3 bases and 5 bases, with 13 bases remaining between them. This CDR3 has 15 amino acids. Germline V gene data show CDR1 as MDHEN and CDR2 as SYDVKM. The CDR3 DNA is TGTGCCAGCAGTTTTACGGGCAGGGGCAATGAAAAACTGTTTTTT. This translates into CASSFTGRGNEKLFF.